Listed below are T cell receptor beta chains from one sample, sequenced in a study of cytomegalovirus exposure and HLA in healthy donors. The protocol was immunoSEQ multiplex PCR, while the TCRdb copy is restricted to in-frame clones and leaves out a portion. The data contain about 180,000 clones, roughly 80% of them seen just once; the ten biggest clones take up roughly 2.3%. The sample consisted of PBMCs. The receptor set was obtained from a male donor in good health and CMV-seronegative. The CDR3 runs from the conserved cysteine through the conserved F or W. A D gene is named only where the DNA matches it firmly. Not all rows give a size; the values are once, few, many and, for expanded clones, a class.

>TRBV9|-|TRBJ1-2|-
CASSVQNYGYTF
TGTGCCAGCAGCGTGCAGAACTATGGCTACACCTTC
>TRBV6-4|TRBD2|TRBJ2-3|many
CASSRTSGSTDTQYF
TGTGCCAGCAGTCGGACTAGCGGGAGCACAGATACGCAGTATTTT
>TRBV11-2|TRBD1|TRBJ2-7|-
CASSLDDRGYEQYF
TGTGCCAGCAGCTTAGACGACAGGGGATACGAGCAGTACTTC
>TRBV6-5|-|TRBJ2-6|-
CASLLGANVLTF
TGTGCCAGCCTCTTGGGGGCCAACGTCCTGACTTTC
>TRBV30|-|TRBJ1-4|once
CAWSESLGEKLFF
TGTGCCTGGAGTGAGTCTCTAGGTGAAAAACTGTTTTTT
>TRBV15|-|TRBJ1-1|-
CATSRDNWEMNTEAFF
TGTGCCACCAGCAGAGATAATTGGGAGATGAACACTGAAGCTTTCTTT
>TRBV6-1|-|TRBJ2-2|-
CASSEPAGRNTGELFF
TGTGCCAGCAGTGAACCGGCGGGGCGGAACACCGGGGAGCTGTTTTTT
>TRBV7-3|TRBD2|TRBJ2-2|-
CASSLTWTSGGLNTGELFF
TGTGCCAGCAGCTTAACCTGGACTAGCGGGGGCCTTAACACCGGGGAGCTGTTTTTT
>TRBV11-2|-|TRBJ1-6|-
CASSLVGTLHF
TGTGCCAGCAGCTTGGTGGGCACCCTCCACTTT
>TRBV4-1|-|TRBJ1-1|few
CASSQTVVITEAFF
TGCGCCAGCAGCCAAACGGTAGTTATCACTGAAGCTTTCTTT
>TRBV30|-|TRBJ2-2|-
CAWSVVGGINTGELFF
TGTGCCTGGAGTGTAGTCGGAGGGATAAACACCGGGGAGCTGTTTTTT
>TRBV5-1|TRBD2|TRBJ2-5|-
CASSPGTSGQETQYF
TGCGCCAGCAGCCCTGGGACTAGCGGCCAAGAGACCCAGTACTTC
>TRBV18|TRBD1|TRBJ2-4|-
CASSPRTGGLAKNIQYF
TGTGCCAGCTCACCGAGGACAGGGGGCCTGGCCAAAAACATTCAGTACTTC
>TRBV7-7|-|TRBJ2-5|-
CASSPAGSETQYF
TGTGCCAGCAGCCCGGCGGGGTCAGAGACCCAGTACTTC
>TRBV28|-|TRBJ2-7|-
CASGWGAENGYEQYF
TGTGCCAGCGGGTGGGGAGCGGAAAACGGCTACGAGCAGTACTTC
>TRBV9|TRBD1|TRBJ2-5|-
CASSVGGTGAHQETQYF
TGTGCCAGCAGCGTAGGTGGAACAGGGGCCCATCAAGAGACCCAGTACTTC
>TRBV9|TRBD2|TRBJ2-3|-
CASSAGLAGGYSDTQYF
TGTGCCAGCAGCGCGGGACTAGCGGGAGGGTACTCAGATACGCAGTATTTT
>TRBV4-1|-|TRBJ1-4|-
CASRSHRGGTNEKLFF
TGCGCCAGCAGGTCGCATCGGGGGGGAACTAATGAAAAACTGTTTTTT
>TRBV27|TRBD1|TRBJ2-3|-
CASSLSSGQPSTDTQYF
TGTGCCAGCAGTTTATCGTCGGGACAGCCTAGCACAGATACGCAGTATTTT
>TRBV19|-|TRBJ2-5|-
CASSNPGGTKTQYF
TGTGCCAGTAGTAATCCGGGGGGCACAAAGACCCAGTACTTC
>TRBV7-6|TRBD1|TRBJ2-7|-
CASSLTLAGGHSFGHYEQYF
TGTGCCAGCAGCTTAACGTTGGCAGGGGGCCACTCATTCGGGCACTACGAGCAGTACTTC
>TRBV5-1|TRBD2|TRBJ2-3|-
CASSLEGLAGDTDTQYF
TGCGCCAGCAGCTTGGAGGGACTAGCGGGGGACACAGATACGCAGTATTTT
>TRBV6-6|-|TRBJ1-3|-
CASSPTGIGSGNTIYF
TGTGCCAGCAGCCCGACAGGAATAGGCTCCGGAAACACCATATATTTT
>TRBV9|TRBD2|TRBJ2-1|-
CASGVAGGPGEQFF
TGTGCCAGCGGGGTAGCGGGAGGGCCTGGTGAGCAGTTCTTC
>TRBV18|-|TRBJ2-2|-
CASSPRREAGELFF
TGTGCCAGCTCACCACGGAGAGAAGCCGGGGAGCTGTTTTTT
>TRBV19|TRBD1|TRBJ1-1|-
CASTPWRGRNAVMNTEAFF
TGTGCCAGTACACCGTGGAGGGGGCGCAACGCCGTCATGAACACTGAAGCTTTCTTT
>TRBV9|-|TRBJ2-5|-
CASSPGGVGETQYF
TGTGCCAGCAGCCCAGGAGGGGTTGGGGAGACCCAGTACTTC
>TRBV30|TRBD1|TRBJ1-5|-
CAGGTGVDNQPQHF
TGTGCCGGGGGGACAGGGGTTGACAATCAGCCCCAGCATTTT
>TRBV7-2|TRBD2|TRBJ2-1|-
CASSPRRGAYNEQFF
TGTGCCAGCAGCCCGCGGCGGGGGGCCTACAATGAGCAGTTCTTC
>TRBV2|-|TRBJ2-7|-
CASSMEHFSYEQYF
TGTGCCAGCAGTATGGAGCACTTCTCCTACGAGCAGTACTTC
>TRBV4-1|-|TRBJ2-7|-
CASSPVGAYEQYF
TGCGCCAGCAGCCCCGTCGGGGCCTACGAGCAGTACTTC
>TRBV2|-|TRBJ2-2|-
CASSFWNTGELFF
TGTGCCAGCAGTTTCTGGAACACCGGGGAGCTGTTTTTT
>TRBV6-5|TRBD2|TRBJ2-1|-
CASSYGRGHEQFF
TGTGCCAGCAGTTACGGGAGGGGTCATGAGCAGTTCTTC
>TRBV9|-|TRBJ2-2|-
CASSPLQNTGELFF
TGTGCCAGCAGCCCACTGCAAAACACCGGGGAGCTGTTTTTT
>TRBV5-6|TRBD1|TRBJ1-5|once
CASSSKPGQGYQPQHF
TGTGCCAGCAGCTCGAAACCGGGACAGGGTTATCAGCCCCAGCATTTT
>TRBV6-1|TRBD1|TRBJ2-6|-
CASSEVGQVPSGANVLTF
TGTGCCAGCAGTGAAGTCGGACAGGTTCCCTCCGGGGCCAACGTCCTGACTTTC
>TRBV10-3|TRBD1|TRBJ2-7|-
CASGTGTGAYEQYF
TGTGCCAGCGGGACCGGGACAGGGGCCTACGAGCAGTACTTC
>TRBV7-2|TRBD2|TRBJ2-3|-
CASTPAPGLAGFNTDTQYF
TGTGCCAGCACCCCCGCCCCCGGACTAGCGGGCTTTAACACAGATACGCAGTATTTT
>TRBV15|-|TRBJ1-1|once
CATSRDRLTAEAFF
TGTGCCACCAGCAGAGATCGGTTGACTGCAGAAGCTTTCTTT
>TRBV5-4|-|TRBJ2-1|-
CASSLVGAWEQFF
TGTGCCAGCAGCTTAGTGGGGGCATGGGAGCAGTTCTTC
>TRBV10-3|TRBD2|TRBJ2-3|-
CAISETLRKRDESDTQYF
TGTGCCATCAGTGAGACTCTTCGAAAGCGGGACGAATCAGATACGCAGTATTTT
>TRBV7-8|TRBD1|TRBJ1-1|-
CASSFDRGLNTEAFF
TGTGCCAGCAGCTTCGACAGGGGGTTGAACACTGAAGCTTTCTTT